Given below is one TCR beta chain in context. What this receptor recognizes is not known. Qualities for individual bases were not recorded, and no much larger clone is one base off. The entry originates in a study of cytomegalovirus exposure and HLA in healthy donors (dated by TCRdb to 2017 to 2019). For the wider study: An earlier analysis of more than 550 of the donors reported 276 Gb of sequence data and roughly 120 million unique TCR beta sequences obtained from about 170 million T cells. Of the roughly 400 genotyped donors, 81% were placed in the genetic ancestry cluster associated with self-reported Caucasian donors. Four or five DR-DQ haplotypes were handled as single units for association and clustering, since linkage in the cohort was strong. Both class I and class II loci were covered by HLA typing, at four-digit resolution. Donor age, sex, ethnicity and CMV serostatus were compiled alongside the repertoire data. About 280 gigabases of sequencing data and around 87 million unique TCR sequences were included in an early release covering around 650 HLA-typed donors. Among about 360 genotyped donors of the cohort, an average of about 240,000 unique TCR beta nucleotide sequences were sequenced per donor, around 18% of them non-productive. Besides the first cohort of around 670 subjects, a separate validation cohort made up of over a hundred different subjects was used. To predict cytomegalovirus infection status, the study brought together high-throughput TCR immunosequencing, statistical association of individual TCRs with disease status, and machine learning. The T cell repertoires of about 700 subjects were profiled by immunosequencing and related to cytomegalovirus serostatus. In the later analysis, no new phenotypic data were used to find candidate immune exposures; instead, reliance was placed on TCR beta sequences and their occurrence across donors. The study aimed to test whether signatures of past pathogen exposure could be identified by cataloging public T cell receptors. The number of typed donors differed by locus: about 620-630 for A, B, C, DRB1 and DQB1; approximately 520 for DQA1; about 600 for DPA1; and about 450 for DPB1. A later analysis re-analyzed previously published TCR beta repertoires from roughly 630 donors and added high-resolution HLA genotyping to study TCR occurrence patterns. All discovery cohort repertoires had been generated using a single sequencing platform. An earlier analysis of approximately 580 of the donors used high-throughput TCR beta sequencing to judge whether each TCR beta V gene segment behaved as functional or pseudogenic. A later genetic analysis used genome-wide SNP genotypes for 398 of the 666 donors, treating that subset as a discovery cohort.

The library was obtained by the immunoSEQ multiplex PCR assay. A mixture of 60 forward primers for TCR Vbeta segments and 13 reverse primers for TCR Jbeta segments was used in the multiplex PCR. Amplification of the CDR3 region of rearranged TCR beta genes was performed with a multiplex PCR assay on genomic DNA. Amplified TCR beta libraries were sequenced as 87-base-pair reads on the Illumina HiSeq System. The study's own analysis went as follows. In a later analysis, roughly 80 million unique TCR beta chains were counted across the approximately 620 repertoires, and roughly 11 million of these chains were shared by at least two donors. Raw reads were error-corrected and collapsed into unique sequences with a nearest-neighbor algorithm that merged closely related sequences to remove PCR and sequencing errors. V, D and J gene segments were assigned by aligning CDR3 sequences to IMGT reference sequences. Each retained sequence needed at least a six-nucleotide match to both a V gene segment and a J gene segment. Rearrangements were called productive when the CDR3 lacked stop codons and stayed in frame with V and J; all others were non-productive. CDR3 was defined according to IMGT convention as the region running from the second conserved V-encoded cysteine to the conserved J-encoded phenylalanine. Sequences without an unambiguous match to a single V gene segment were excluded from the earlier analysis of approximately 600 of the donors. An earlier analysis of under 750 of the donors called V segments functional above 56.7% productive rearrangements and segregating when the between-donor standard deviation exceeded 5%. A statistical classification framework was built for diagnosing cytomegalovirus status from the catalog of TCR beta chain sequences. V and J gene assignment, in a later analysis, came from comparing TCR nucleotide sequences with IMGT/GENE-DB human TR gene sequences. In a later analysis, CDR3 sequences and most-parsimonious VDJ recombination scenarios were assigned using the TCRdist pipeline. A later analysis defined each TCR beta chain by its CDR3 amino acid sequence plus V-gene family, and excluded reads lacking a unique V-gene family. As a way to deal with suspected cross-contamination and a sequencing artifact, a later analysis dropped hundreds of nucleotide sequences that were highly shared and had low generation probability. In a later analysis, a clonal expansion index was calculated for each public chain from normalized within-repertoire ranks of inferred template counts. Generation probabilities in a later analysis came from a VDJ recombination model fitted to out-of-frame rearrangements, and those results were checked against IGoR. A later analysis scored TCR-TCR, TCR-HLA and TCR-CMV co-occurrence with hypergeometric tests, applying a repertoire-size bias correction to TCR pairs. To estimate false discovery rates, a later analysis permuted the HLA or CMV assignments 20 times. In a later analysis, co-occurring TCRs were grouped using DBSCAN, and TCRdist sequence similarity was added for clustering within HLA-allele-positive subsets. Repertoires with fewer than 30,000 or more than 120,000 public chains, plus five repertoires with anomalous nucleotide sharing, were excluded from co-occurrence clustering. TCRdb's version of the immuneACCESS table is confined to in-frame rearrangements and falls short of the full clone set. An unresolved V gene accounts for under half of the shortfall where checked; the remainder is of unknown origin. The V and J calls and clone size are taken from that table; D and trimming were inferred from the DNA. Present in this sample are 150,000 to 200,000 clones, 75% to 85% of which were seen just once. The ten largest clones add up to approximately 2.4% of the sample.

The cohort consisted of some 730 healthy bone marrow donors. At the time of sampling, every cohort member was nominally healthy, though immune exposures that went unrecorded were likely present. The donor tested CMV seronegative, placing the donor among the roughly 400 seronegative members of the cohort. A peripheral blood sample was provided by each donor, and peripheral blood mononuclear cells were used for TCR beta sequencing. The Qiagen DNeasy Blood Extraction Kit was used to extract genomic DNA from the blood cell samples. Here is what the overall study found, with its caveats: According to a later analysis, TCR association rates differed among HLA loci, with DRB1 alleles showing the most associated TCRs and HLA-C alleles showing the fewest. An earlier analysis of several hundred of the donors showed that most TCR beta V segments appeared in productive rearrangements either about 90% or about 30% of the time, which broadly matched IMGT annotations. A further reported finding was that TCR beta sequences accurately predicted the HLA-A and HLA-B alleles for most subjects in the first cohort. Only TCR beta chains were sequenced in this cohort, and the absence of alpha or paired-chain data limited detectable features. In both the original and validation cohorts, the classifier was reported to diagnose cytomegalovirus status with high specificity and sensitivity. Presence/absence analyses assumed roughly uniform sequencing depth across donors, an assumption that may not hold. In a later genetic analysis, fewer N-insertions in productive TCRs were reported among donors in an Asian-associated ancestry cluster than the roughly 700-donor mean. A total of 150 or so TCR beta chains were listed by the study as associated with cytomegalovirus. Because counts were too low, seventeen rarely observed V segments, including chromosome 9 orphons, were excluded from the earlier analysis of 587 of the donors. Specific HLA alleles were associated with roughly 16,000 TCR beta sequences at a false discovery rate of 0.05 in a later analysis. Because HLA typing was unavailable for some donors at each locus, only the typed subset was used in association tests. While some public TCRs were present in many individuals, most TCR sequences turned up only very rarely across donors. A group of highly shared sequence variants was considered likely to be a technical artifact of the sequencing pipeline. In vitro tests confirmed that a few of the cytomegalovirus-associated TCR beta chains recognize cytomegalovirus antigens. A later analysis found that most CMV-associated TCR beta chains appeared HLA-restricted, with HLA associations seemingly driven largely by CMV exposure. CMV serostatus was the only immune exposure information available for the cohort. The authors suggested that the approach could potentially be extended to other disease states and immunological phenotypes. V-gene and J-gene trimming of TCR beta chains was associated with a missense DCLRE1C variant in a later genetic analysis, and the association was replicated in an independent cohort. When HLA alleles, especially DR and DQ, strongly co-occurred, attributing TCR associations to individual alleles was difficult. Several of the top co-occurrence clusters appeared to be linked to parvovirus B19, influenza, CMV and Epstein-Barr virus, according to a later analysis. A later analysis found that HLA-associated TCR beta chains were more clonally expanded and had lower generation probabilities than equally common non-associated chains. Correlated functional status among segregating V segments might reflect linkage disequilibrium, but an unknown experimental factor could not be ruled out.

The source material was PBMCs. This TCR was sampled from a woman in her forties or fifties in good health and CMV-seronegative.

The CDR3 protein is CASTRDSRTSEAFF. The DNA sequence follows: TGTGCCAGCACAAGGGACAGCCGAACATCTGAAGCTTTCTTT. This chain is built from TRBV18 and TRBJ1-1; the junction holds 7 bases that match TRBD1. From the germline V gene, CDR1 is KGHSH and CDR2 is LQKENI. The CDR3 numbers 14 residues from cysteine through phenylalanine. The CDR3 DNA has 42 bases and is translated from base 1. For this chain, trimming is 8 bases at the V end and 6 bases at the J end, and the number of junction bases without a gene match is 12.